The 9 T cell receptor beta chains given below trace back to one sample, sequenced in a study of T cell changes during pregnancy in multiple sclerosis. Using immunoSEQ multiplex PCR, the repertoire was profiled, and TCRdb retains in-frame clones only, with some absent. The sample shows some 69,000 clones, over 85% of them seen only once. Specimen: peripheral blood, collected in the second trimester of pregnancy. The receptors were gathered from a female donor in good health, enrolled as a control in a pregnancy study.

The CDR3: CSAREGGEQFF. The CDR3 nucleotides read TGCAGTGCTAGAGAGGGGGGTGAGCAGTTCTTC. V gene TRBV20-1 combines with J gene TRBJ2-1; perhaps TRBD2 as D (6 bases). The CDR3 length is 11 residues. In germline, CDR1 is DFQATT, CDR2 SNEGSKA (reference sequence). Trimming removed 0 bases at V and 9 bases at J, with 6 bases between.

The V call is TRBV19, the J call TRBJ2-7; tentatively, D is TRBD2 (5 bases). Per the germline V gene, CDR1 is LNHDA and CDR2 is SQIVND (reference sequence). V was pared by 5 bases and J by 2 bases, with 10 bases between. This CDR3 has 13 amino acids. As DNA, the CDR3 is TGTGCCAGTAGTTGGACTTTGGCCTACGAGCAGTACTTC. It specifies CASSWTLAYEQYF.

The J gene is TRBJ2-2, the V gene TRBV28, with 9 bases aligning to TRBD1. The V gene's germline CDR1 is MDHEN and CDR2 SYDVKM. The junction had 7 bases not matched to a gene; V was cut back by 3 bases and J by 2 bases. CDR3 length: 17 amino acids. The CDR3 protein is CASSLMLGQGNTGELFF. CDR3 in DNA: TGTGCCAGCAGTTTGATGTTGGGACAGGGTAACACCGGGGAGCTGTTTTTT.

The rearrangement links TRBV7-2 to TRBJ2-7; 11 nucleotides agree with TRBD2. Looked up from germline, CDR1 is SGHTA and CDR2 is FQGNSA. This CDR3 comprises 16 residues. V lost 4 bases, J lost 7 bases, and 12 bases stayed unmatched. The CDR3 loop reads CASSSPGSGGAGEQYF. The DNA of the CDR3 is TGTGCCAGCAGCTCCCCCGGTAGCGGGGGGGCGGGGGAGCAGTACTTC.

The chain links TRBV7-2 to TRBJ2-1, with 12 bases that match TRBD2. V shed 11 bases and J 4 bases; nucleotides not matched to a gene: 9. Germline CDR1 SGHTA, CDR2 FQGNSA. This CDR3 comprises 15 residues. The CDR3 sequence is CAEGLAGGYYNEQFF. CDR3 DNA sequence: TGTGCCGAGGGGCTAGCGGGGGGGTATTACAATGAGCAGTTCTTC.

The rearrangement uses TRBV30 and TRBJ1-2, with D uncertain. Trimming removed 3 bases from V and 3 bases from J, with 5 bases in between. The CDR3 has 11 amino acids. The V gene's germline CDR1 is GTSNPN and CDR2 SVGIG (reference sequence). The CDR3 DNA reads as TGTGCCTGGAGGCGGGACTATGGCTACACCTTC. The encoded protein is CAWRRDYGYTF. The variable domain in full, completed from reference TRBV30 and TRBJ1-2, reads SQTIHQWPATLVQPVGSPLSLECTVEGTSNPNLYWYRQAAGRGLQLLFYSVGIGQISSEVPQNLSASRPQDRQFILSSKKLLLSDSGFYLCAWRRDYGYTFGSGTRLTVV.

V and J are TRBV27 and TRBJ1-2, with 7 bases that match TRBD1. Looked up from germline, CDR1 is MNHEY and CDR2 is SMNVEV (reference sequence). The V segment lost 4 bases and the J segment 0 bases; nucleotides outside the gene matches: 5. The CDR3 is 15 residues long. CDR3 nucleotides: TGTGCCAGCAGTTCGGGGACAGAAGCTAACTATGGCTACACCTTC. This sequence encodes CASSSGTEANYGYTF.

CDR3 coding DNA: TGTGCCAGCTCCGGGGGGTTCGGGGCTCACGAGCAGTACTTC. The encoded protein is CASSGGFGAHEQYF. The genes are TRBV6-5 and TRBJ2-7, with TRBD2 identical over 7 bases. J lost 5 bases, V lost 8 bases, and 12 bases had no gene match. The CDR3 is made up of 14 amino acids. The germline CDR1 and CDR2 sequences are MNHEY and SVGAGI.

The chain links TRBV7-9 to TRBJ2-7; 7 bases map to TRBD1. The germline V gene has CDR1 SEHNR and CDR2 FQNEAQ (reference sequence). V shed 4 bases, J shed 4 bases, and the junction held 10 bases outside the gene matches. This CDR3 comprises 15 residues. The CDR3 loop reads CASSSNRGGSYEQYF. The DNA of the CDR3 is TGTGCCAGCAGCTCCAACAGGGGCGGAAGTTACGAGCAGTACTTC. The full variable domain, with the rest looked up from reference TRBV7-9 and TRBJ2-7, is DTGVSQNPRHKITKRGQNVTFRCDPISEHNRLYWYRQTLGQGPEFLTYFQNEAQLEKSRLLSDRFSAERPKGSFSTLEIQRTEQGDSAMYLCASSSNRGGSYEQYFGPGTRLTVT.